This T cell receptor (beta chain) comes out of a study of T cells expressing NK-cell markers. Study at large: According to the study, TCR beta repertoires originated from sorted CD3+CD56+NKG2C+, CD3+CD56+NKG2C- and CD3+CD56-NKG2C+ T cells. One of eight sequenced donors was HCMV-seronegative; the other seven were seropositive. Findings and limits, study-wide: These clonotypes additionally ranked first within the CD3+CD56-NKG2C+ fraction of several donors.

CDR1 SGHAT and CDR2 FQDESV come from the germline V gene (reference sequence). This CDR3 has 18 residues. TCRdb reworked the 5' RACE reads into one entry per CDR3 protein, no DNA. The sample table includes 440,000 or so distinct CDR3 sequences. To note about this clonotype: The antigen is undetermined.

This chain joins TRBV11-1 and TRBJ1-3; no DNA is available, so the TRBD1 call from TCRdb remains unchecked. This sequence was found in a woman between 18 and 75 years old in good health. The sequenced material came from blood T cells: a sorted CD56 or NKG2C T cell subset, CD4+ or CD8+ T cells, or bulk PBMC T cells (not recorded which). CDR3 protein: CASSRPGARDFSGNTIYF.